Listed below are T cell receptor beta chains from one sample, sequenced in a study of cytomegalovirus exposure and HLA in healthy donors. Clones were sequenced by immunoSEQ multiplex PCR, and TCRdb holds only the in-frame ones, with some missing. Of around 190,000 clones in the sample, roughly 80% were seen once. Sequencing used PBMCs. The receptors were sampled from a man between 35 and 55 years old in good health and CMV-seropositive. The CDR3 runs from the conserved cysteine through the conserved F or W. A D gene is named only where the DNA matches it firmly. Size values are once, few and many counts, or a class for expanded clones, and some rows have none.

D gene: -
clone size: -
J gene: TRBJ2-7
V gene: TRBV7-3
CDR3 DNA: TGTGCCAGCAGCCAAGTAGGGGGGGCAAGTGAGCAGTACTTC
CDR3 protein: CASSQVGGASEQYF

D gene: -
clone size: -
J gene: TRBJ1-4
V gene: TRBV18
CDR3 DNA: TGTGCCAGCTCACCACCGAACAGAGGAGGTGAAAAACTGTTTTTT
CDR3 protein: CASSPPNRGGEKLFF

D gene: -
clone size: -
J gene: TRBJ2-5
V gene: TRBV4-1
CDR3 DNA: TGCGCCAGCAGCCAGCGAGGGGGATCTGGCCAAGAGACCCAGTACTTC
CDR3 protein: CASSQRGGSGQETQYF

D gene: -
clone size: -
J gene: TRBJ1-6
V gene: TRBV7-8
CDR3 DNA: TGTGCCAGCAGCCACCGGGGGGGGTCCATTAAGGGTTCACCCCTCCACTTT
CDR3 protein: CASSHRGGSIKGSPLHF

D gene: -
clone size: -
J gene: TRBJ1-2
V gene: TRBV7-9
CDR3 DNA: TGTGCCAGCAGCTTAATTGCAGGGTGGAATGGCTACACCTTC
CDR3 protein: CASSLIAGWNGYTF

D gene: TRBD1
clone size: -
J gene: TRBJ2-1
V gene: TRBV5-1
CDR3 DNA: TGCGCCAGCAGCTCTGGACAGGGGGCGATGAATGAGCAGTTCTTC
CDR3 protein: CASSSGQGAMNEQFF

D gene: TRBD2
clone size: -
J gene: TRBJ2-4
V gene: TRBV7-9
CDR3 DNA: TGTGCCAGCGGTCGGGGGGACATTCAGTACTTC
CDR3 protein: CASGRGDIQYF

D gene: TRBD1
clone size: -
J gene: TRBJ1-4
V gene: TRBV11-3
CDR3 DNA: TGTGCCAGCCCCCCGACAGGGGGCCTGGGGTTTGAAGAAAAACTGTTTTTT
CDR3 protein: CASPPTGGLGFEEKLFF

D gene: TRBD1
clone size: -
J gene: TRBJ2-5
V gene: TRBV29-1
CDR3 DNA: TGCAGCGTGGACAGGGGCCGAGAGACCCAGTACTTC
CDR3 protein: CSVDRGRETQYF

D gene: TRBD1
clone size: -
J gene: TRBJ2-7
V gene: TRBV7-3
CDR3 DNA: TGTGCCAGCAGCCTGACGGGACAGGGATACGAGCAGTACTTC
CDR3 protein: CASSLTGQGYEQYF

D gene: TRBD1
clone size: -
J gene: TRBJ1-2
V gene: TRBV6-6
CDR3 DNA: TGTGCCAGCAGTTACTCGGAGGGGGCGGGAGGCTACACCTTC
CDR3 protein: CASSYSEGAGGYTF

D gene: TRBD1
clone size: -
J gene: TRBJ1-4
V gene: TRBV5-1
CDR3 DNA: TGCGCCAGCAGCTCGACTTACCTCGGGACAGGCGAAAAACTGTTTTTT
CDR3 protein: CASSSTYLGTGEKLFF

D gene: TRBD2
clone size: few
J gene: TRBJ2-7
V gene: TRBV7-6
CDR3 DNA: TGTGCCAGCAGCCGATTACGGGGGGACTCCTACGAGCAGTACTTC
CDR3 protein: CASSRLRGDSYEQYF

D gene: -
clone size: -
J gene: TRBJ1-1
V gene: TRBV30
CDR3 DNA: TGTGCCTGGAGCCCTCCCGACAGAAAGAACACTGAAGCTTTCTTT
CDR3 protein: CAWSPPDRKNTEAFF

D gene: -
clone size: -
J gene: TRBJ1-1
V gene: TRBV5-1
CDR3 DNA: TGCGCCAGCAGCCAAGGGGGTAACACTGAAGCTTTCTTT
CDR3 protein: CASSQGGNTEAFF

D gene: -
clone size: -
J gene: TRBJ2-3
V gene: TRBV27
CDR3 DNA: TGTGCCAGCAGTTTCCCGGGGACAGATACGCAGTATTTT
CDR3 protein: CASSFPGTDTQYF

D gene: TRBD2
clone size: -
J gene: TRBJ2-3
V gene: TRBV10-3
CDR3 DNA: TGTGCCATCAGTGAGACTAGCGGGAGCACAGATACGCAGTATTTT
CDR3 protein: CAISETSGSTDTQYF

D gene: -
clone size: -
J gene: TRBJ2-7
V gene: TRBV2
CDR3 DNA: TGTGCCAGCAGTAAGACCGGGACTTACGAGCAGTACTTC
CDR3 protein: CASSKTGTYEQYF

D gene: -
clone size: -
J gene: TRBJ2-5
V gene: TRBV27
CDR3 DNA: TGTGCCAGCAGCCCCGGAGGGCGGAACCAAGAGACCCAGTACTTC
CDR3 protein: CASSPGGRNQETQYF

D gene: TRBD1
clone size: -
J gene: TRBJ1-1
V gene: TRBV18
CDR3 DNA: TGTGCCAGCTCACCATCAGGACAGGGAGAAGCTTTCTTT
CDR3 protein: CASSPSGQGEAFF

D gene: -
clone size: -
J gene: TRBJ2-1
V gene: TRBV5-1
CDR3 DNA: TGCGCCAGTGCTCCGGGGGCTAGCGGATACTCCTACAATGAGCAGTTCTTC
CDR3 protein: CASAPGASGYSYNEQFF

D gene: TRBD1
clone size: -
J gene: TRBJ1-2
V gene: TRBV18
CDR3 DNA: TGTGCCAGCTCACCAGGGGACAGGTCCTATGGCTACACCTTC
CDR3 protein: CASSPGDRSYGYTF

D gene: TRBD1
clone size: -
J gene: TRBJ1-5
V gene: TRBV30
CDR3 DNA: TGTGCCTGGAGTGGACAGGGAGATCAGCCCCAGCATTTT
CDR3 protein: CAWSGQGDQPQHF

D gene: TRBD1
clone size: -
J gene: TRBJ2-7
V gene: TRBV29-1
CDR3 DNA: TGCAGCGTTGGGACAGGGGGAACCTACGAGCAGTACTTC
CDR3 protein: CSVGTGGTYEQYF

D gene: TRBD2
clone size: -
J gene: TRBJ2-3
V gene: TRBV6-6
CDR3 DNA: TGTGCCAGCAAGACAGCGGGAGTCACAGATACGCAGTATTTT
CDR3 protein: CASKTAGVTDTQYF

D gene: TRBD1
clone size: -
J gene: TRBJ1-5
V gene: TRBV19
CDR3 DNA: TGTGCCAGTAGTATAACAGGGGTACGCAATCAGCCCCAGCATTTT
CDR3 protein: CASSITGVRNQPQHF

D gene: TRBD1
clone size: -
J gene: TRBJ2-2
V gene: TRBV7-3
CDR3 DNA: TGTGCCAGCAGCACTGGGACAGGGGCCGGGGAGCTGTTTTTT
CDR3 protein: CASSTGTGAGELFF

D gene: TRBD1
clone size: -
J gene: TRBJ2-7
V gene: TRBV11-2
CDR3 DNA: TGTGCCAGCAGCTTCGACCCGGGACAGGGCTACGAGCAGTACTTC
CDR3 protein: CASSFDPGQGYEQYF

D gene: TRBD2
clone size: few
J gene: TRBJ2-1
V gene: TRBV7-7
CDR3 DNA: TGTGCCAGCTCTCGGGGCGGGGGGGGGACCAATGAGCAGTTCTTC
CDR3 protein: CASSRGGGGTNEQFF

D gene: TRBD2
clone size: once
J gene: TRBJ2-4
V gene: TRBV5-6
CDR3 DNA: TGTGCCAGCAGCTTTAGCGGGACCGGTGCCAAAAACATTCAGTACTTC
CDR3 protein: CASSFSGTGAKNIQYF

D gene: -
clone size: -
J gene: TRBJ2-7
V gene: TRBV5-1
CDR3 DNA: TGCGCCAGCAGCTACGACACCGGTCTATACGAGCAGTACTTC
CDR3 protein: CASSYDTGLYEQYF

D gene: -
clone size: few
J gene: TRBJ2-2
V gene: TRBV4-1
CDR3 DNA: TGCGCCAGCAGCCTCGTCGGGGGGAACACCGGGGAGCTGTTTTTT
CDR3 protein: CASSLVGGNTGELFF

D gene: TRBD1
clone size: -
J gene: TRBJ2-7
V gene: TRBV14
CDR3 DNA: TGTGCCAGCAGCCAGCCGGGACAGGGCTACGAGCAGTACTTC
CDR3 protein: CASSQPGQGYEQYF

D gene: -
clone size: few
J gene: TRBJ2-6
V gene: TRBV5-4
CDR3 DNA: TGTGCCAGCAGCTTTTCATCCTCTGGGGCCAACGTCCTGACTTTC
CDR3 protein: CASSFSSSGANVLTF

D gene: TRBD2
clone size: -
J gene: TRBJ2-7
V gene: TRBV19
CDR3 DNA: TGTGCCAGTTCCGCTCACCAACCGGGACTAGAGAGCTACGAGCAGTACTTC
CDR3 protein: CASSAHQPGLESYEQYF

D gene: -
clone size: few
J gene: TRBJ1-5
V gene: TRBV6-5
CDR3 DNA: TGTGCCAGCAGTACAGGGTACAATCAGCCCCAGCATTTT
CDR3 protein: CASSTGYNQPQHF